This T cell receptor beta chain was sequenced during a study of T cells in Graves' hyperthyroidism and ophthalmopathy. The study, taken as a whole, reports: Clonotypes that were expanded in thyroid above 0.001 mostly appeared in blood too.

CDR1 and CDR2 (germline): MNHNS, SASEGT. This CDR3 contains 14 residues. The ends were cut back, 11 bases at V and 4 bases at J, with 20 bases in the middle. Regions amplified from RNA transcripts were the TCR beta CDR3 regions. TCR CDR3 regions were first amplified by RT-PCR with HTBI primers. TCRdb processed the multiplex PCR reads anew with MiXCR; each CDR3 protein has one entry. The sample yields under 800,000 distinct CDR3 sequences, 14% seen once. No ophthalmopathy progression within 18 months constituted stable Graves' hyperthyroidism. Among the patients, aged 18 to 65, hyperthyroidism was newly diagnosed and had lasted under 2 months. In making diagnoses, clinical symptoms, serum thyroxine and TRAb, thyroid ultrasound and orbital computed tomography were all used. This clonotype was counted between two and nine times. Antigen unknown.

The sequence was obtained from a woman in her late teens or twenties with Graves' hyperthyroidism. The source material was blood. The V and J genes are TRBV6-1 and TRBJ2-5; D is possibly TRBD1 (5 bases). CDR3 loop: CAAGRVFWGETQYF. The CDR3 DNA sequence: TGTGCCGCCGGCAGGGTTTTTTGGGGAGAGACCCAGTACTTC.